The text below deals with one TCR beta chain. The data were obtained in a study of cytomegalovirus exposure and HLA in healthy donors. Study context: Findings of an earlier analysis included 110 million or so unique TCR beta sequences from some 200 million T cells.

V was pared by 2 bases and J by 4 bases, with 11 bases between. The CDR3 has 14 amino acids. Looked up from germline, CDR1 is SEHNR and CDR2 is FQNEAQ (reference sequence). The PCR used 60 Vbeta and 13 Jbeta primers. Assay used: immunoSEQ multiplex PCR; TCRdb lists only in-frame clones, some missing. This sample has roughly 130,000 clones; approximately 80% occur once, and the top ten carry approximately 3%. This TCR derives from a woman aged 18-29 years in good health and CMV-seropositive. This rearrangement joins TRBV7-9 to TRBJ1-2; D is unclear. The sequenced material came from PBMCs. CDR3 amino acids: CASSLNGEAYGYTF. The DNA of the CDR3 is TGTGCCAGCAGCTTAAATGGGGAGGCCTATGGCTACACCTTC.